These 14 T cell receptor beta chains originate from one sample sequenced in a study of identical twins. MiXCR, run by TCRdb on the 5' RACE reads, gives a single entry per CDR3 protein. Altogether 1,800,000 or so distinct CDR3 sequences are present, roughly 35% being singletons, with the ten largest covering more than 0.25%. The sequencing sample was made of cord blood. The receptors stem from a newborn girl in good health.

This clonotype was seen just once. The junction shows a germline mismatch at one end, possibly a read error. CDR3 DNA sequence: TGTGTCAGCAGGGCACAGGGCAGCTATGGCTACACCTTC. Translation gives CVSRAQGSYGYTF. The chain recombines TRBV3-1 with TRBJ1-2; D may be TRBD1 (6 bases). CDR1 and CDR2 (germline): LGHDT, YNNKEL (reference sequence). The CDR3 loop spans 13 amino acids.

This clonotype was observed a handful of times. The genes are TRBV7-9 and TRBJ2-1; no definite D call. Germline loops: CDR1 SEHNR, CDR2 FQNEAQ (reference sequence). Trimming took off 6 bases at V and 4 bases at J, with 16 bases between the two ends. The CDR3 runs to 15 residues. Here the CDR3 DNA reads TGTGCCAGCAGTCCTGGGCAGGTCTGGTACAATGAGCAGTTCTTC. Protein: CASSPGQVWYNEQFF.

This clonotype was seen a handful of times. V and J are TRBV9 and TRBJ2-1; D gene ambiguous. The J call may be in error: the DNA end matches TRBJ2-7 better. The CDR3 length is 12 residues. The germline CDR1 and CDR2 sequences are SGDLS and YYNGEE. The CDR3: CASSRNYNEQYF. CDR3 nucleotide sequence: TGTGCCAGCAGCCGCAACTACAATGAGCAGTACTTC.

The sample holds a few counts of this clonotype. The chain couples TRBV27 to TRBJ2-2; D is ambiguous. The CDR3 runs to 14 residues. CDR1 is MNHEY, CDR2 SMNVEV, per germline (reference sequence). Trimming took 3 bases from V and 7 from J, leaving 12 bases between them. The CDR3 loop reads CASSFLVSGGELFF. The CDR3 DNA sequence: TGTGCCAGCAGTTTTTTGGTCTCCGGCGGGGAGCTGTTTTTT.

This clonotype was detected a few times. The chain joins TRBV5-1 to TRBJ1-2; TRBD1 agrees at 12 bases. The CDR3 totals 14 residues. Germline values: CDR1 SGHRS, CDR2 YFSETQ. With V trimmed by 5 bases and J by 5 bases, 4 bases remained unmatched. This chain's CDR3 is CASRTGQGAYGYTF. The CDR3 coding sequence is TGCGCCAGCAGAACGGGACAGGGGGCGTATGGCTACACCTTC.

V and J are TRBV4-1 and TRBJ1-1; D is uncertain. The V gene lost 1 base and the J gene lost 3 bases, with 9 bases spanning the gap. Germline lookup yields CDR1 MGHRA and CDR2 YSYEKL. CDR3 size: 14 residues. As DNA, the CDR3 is TGCGCCAGCAGCCAAGTTTCTACGGACACTGAAGCTTTCTTT. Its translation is CASSQVSTDTEAFF.

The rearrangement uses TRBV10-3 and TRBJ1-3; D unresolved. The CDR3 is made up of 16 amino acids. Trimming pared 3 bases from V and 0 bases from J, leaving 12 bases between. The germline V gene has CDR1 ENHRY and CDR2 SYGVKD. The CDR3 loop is CAISDIPLSSGNTIYF. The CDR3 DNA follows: TGTGCCATCAGTGACATTCCTCTGAGCTCTGGAAACACCATATATTTT.

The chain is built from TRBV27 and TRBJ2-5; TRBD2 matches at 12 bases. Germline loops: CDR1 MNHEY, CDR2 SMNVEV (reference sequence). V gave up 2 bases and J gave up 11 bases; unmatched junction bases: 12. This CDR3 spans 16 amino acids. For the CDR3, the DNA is TGTGCCAGCAGTTTACCTAGCGGGAGGGGGTTGAATGAGCAGTACTTC. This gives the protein CASSLPSGRGLNEQYF.

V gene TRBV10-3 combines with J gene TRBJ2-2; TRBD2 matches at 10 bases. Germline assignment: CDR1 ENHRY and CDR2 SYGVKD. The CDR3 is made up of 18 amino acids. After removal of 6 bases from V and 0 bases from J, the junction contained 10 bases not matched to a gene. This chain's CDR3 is CAIRGNSGGFANTGELFF. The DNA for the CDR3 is TGTGCCATCAGGGGTAATAGCGGGGGGTTCGCGAACACCGGGGAGCTGTTTTTT.

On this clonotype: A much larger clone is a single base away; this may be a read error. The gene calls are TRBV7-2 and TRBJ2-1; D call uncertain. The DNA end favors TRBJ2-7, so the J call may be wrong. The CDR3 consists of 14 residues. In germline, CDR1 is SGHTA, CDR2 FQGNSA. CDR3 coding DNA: TGTGCCAGCAGCCCAAGGGCCACTTACAATGAGCAGTACTTC. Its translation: CASSPRATYNEQYF.

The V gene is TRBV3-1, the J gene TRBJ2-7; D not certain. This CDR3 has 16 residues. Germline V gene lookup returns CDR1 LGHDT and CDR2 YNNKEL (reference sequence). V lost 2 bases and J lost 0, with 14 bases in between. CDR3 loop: CASSQTSAGFSYEQYF. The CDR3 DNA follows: TGTGCCAGCAGCCAAACTTCGGCTGGATTCTCCTACGAGCAGTACTTC.

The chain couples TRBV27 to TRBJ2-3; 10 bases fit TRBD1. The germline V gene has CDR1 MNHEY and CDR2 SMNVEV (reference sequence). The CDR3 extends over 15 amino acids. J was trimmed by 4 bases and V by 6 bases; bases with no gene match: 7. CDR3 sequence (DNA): TGTGCCAGCAGCCTCCGGGACAGGGGAGCAGATACGCAGTATTTT. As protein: CASSLRDRGADTQYF.

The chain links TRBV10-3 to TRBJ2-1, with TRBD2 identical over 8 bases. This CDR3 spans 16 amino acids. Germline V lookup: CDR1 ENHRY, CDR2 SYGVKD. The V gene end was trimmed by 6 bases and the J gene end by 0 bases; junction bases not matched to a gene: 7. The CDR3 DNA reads TGTGCCATCAGCGGACTAGCCCGAACCTCCTACAATGAGCAGTTCTTC. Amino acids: CAISGLARTSYNEQFF.

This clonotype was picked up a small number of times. The CDR3 loop is CASSGPLKYEQYF. The CDR3 DNA sequence: TGTGCCAGCAGCGGACCCCTGAAATACGAGCAGTACTTC. This rearrangement joins TRBV7-9 to TRBJ2-7; D gene unclear. Trimming cost V 5 bases and J 4 bases, with 12 bases left between them. Germline CDR1 is SEHNR and CDR2 is FQNEAQ (reference sequence). The CDR3 extends over 13 amino acids.